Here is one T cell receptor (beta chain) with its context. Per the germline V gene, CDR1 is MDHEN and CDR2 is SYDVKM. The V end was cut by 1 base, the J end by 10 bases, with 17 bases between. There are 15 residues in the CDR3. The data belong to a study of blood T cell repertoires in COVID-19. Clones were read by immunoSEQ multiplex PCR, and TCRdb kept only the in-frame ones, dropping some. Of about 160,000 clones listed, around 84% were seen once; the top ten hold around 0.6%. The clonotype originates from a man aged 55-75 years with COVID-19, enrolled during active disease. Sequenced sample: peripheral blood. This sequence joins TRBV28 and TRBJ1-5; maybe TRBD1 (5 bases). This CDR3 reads CASSLSYRGGSPQHF. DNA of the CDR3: TGTGCCAGCAGTTTATCGTATAGGGGAGGGTCTCCCCAGCATTTT.